The present entry profiles one TCR beta chain with its context. This sample is drawn from a study of blood T cell repertoires in COVID-19. Study context: PBMCs, B-cell-depleted T cells, or T cells were the source of the cDNA or gDNA that made up the material.

The CDR3 contains 14 residues. Germline V gene data show CDR1 as KGHSH and CDR2 as LQKENI. The J segment lost 3 bases and the V segment lost 3 bases, leaving 4 bases of the junction unmatched. In the original processing: How many nucleated cells were present was estimated from reference gene primer amplification. Sequenced by immunoSEQ multiplex PCR; TCRdb stores in-frame clones only, minus some. V and J calls plus clone size are reproduced from that table; the DNA served to infer D and trimming. This table holds some 31,000 clones, roughly 89% found once. The J gene is TRBJ1-1, the V gene TRBV18; 7 bases are a match to TRBD1. The sequence came from a man in his 70s with active COVID-19. The specimen was peripheral blood. CDR3 nucleotide sequence: TGTGCCAGCTCACCGCAGGGGGAGTACACTGAAGCTTTCTTT. This codes for CASSPQGEYTEAFF.